This T cell receptor (beta chain) was found in a study of cytomegalovirus exposure and HLA in healthy donors. The overall study: In a later analysis, it was reported that the 110 or so validation repertoires had been produced on the same platform as the 550 to 850 repertoires belonging to the first cohort.

The germline V gene encodes CDR1 LNHDA and CDR2 SQIVND (reference sequence). Trimming removed 7 bases at V and 2 bases at J, with 14 bases between. This CDR3 region has 14 residues. Sequenced by immunoSEQ multiplex PCR; TCRdb stores in-frame clones only, minus some. The sample consists of a few hundred thousand clones, 88% of them appearing once. Broader study findings: It was about 150 TCR beta chains that were listed as cytomegalovirus-associated. Through in vitro validation, a few CMV-associated chains were shown to be specific for CMV antigens.

The donors were in the roughly 110-subject validation cohort; that cohort was separate from the roughly 680-subject first cohort. The sample holds one count of this clone. Its antigen is currently unknown. The chain joins TRBV19 to TRBJ1-2; tentative D call: TRBD1 (5 bases). This sequence was found in a man younger than 45 in good health and CMV-seronegative. Sequenced input: PBMCs. CDR3 loop: CASKVMGGNYGYTF. The CDR3 DNA is TGTGCCAGTAAAGTAATGGGGGGAAACTATGGCTACACCTTC.